This T cell receptor (beta chain) emerged from a study of T cells expressing NK-cell markers. On the study more broadly: Obtained from sorted CD3+CD56+NKG2C+, CD3+CD56+NKG2C- and CD3+CD56-NKG2C+ T cells were the TCR beta repertoires. HCMV serostatus: most of the eight sequenced donors positive, one negative. Whole-study findings and limits: More than 5 donors showed dominant NKG2C+ clonotypes comprising roughly 1.0-7.5% of their CD8+ T cells.

Concerning this clonotype itself: What it recognizes is unknown.

TCRdb reprocessed the 5' RACE reads; each CDR3 protein has one entry and no DNA is given. The listing contains under 500,000 distinct CDR3 sequences. Germline V gives CDR1 SGHTA, CDR2 FQGNSA. The length of the CDR3 is 16 residues. The sample comprised blood T cells: a sorted CD56 or NKG2C T cell subset, CD4+ or CD8+ T cells, or bulk PBMC T cells (not recorded which). The chain links TRBV7-2 to TRBJ2-1; as DNA is missing, the TRBD1 call by TCRdb cannot be tested. The receptor was isolated from a woman between 18 and 69 years old in good health. This CDR3 reads CASSLVGGLGSNEQFF. The full variable domain, completed using reference TRBV7-2 and TRBJ2-1, is GAGVSQSPSNKVTEKGKDVELRCDPISGHTALYWYRQSLGQGLEFLIYFQGNSAPDKSGLPSDRFSAERTGGSVSTLTIQRTQQEDSAVYLCASSLVGGLGSNEQFFGPGTRLTVL.